The present T cell receptor beta chain was sequenced within a study of T-cell memory formation after mild COVID-19. TCRdb used MiXCR to reprocess the 5' RACE reads, holding one entry per CDR3 protein. This table has hundreds of thousands of distinct CDR3 sequences, just over 20% appearing once. Germline assignment: CDR1 SGDLS and CDR2 YYNGEE. The CDR3 loop spans 15 amino acids. V shed 1 base and J 1 base; nucleotides not matched to a gene: 2. The TCR comes from an adult woman who had mild COVID-19 (a few samples of this study predate the infection). Cell type and time point are not known. The specimen sequenced was PBMCs or a T cell subset sorted from them (not recorded which). The chain recombines TRBV9 with TRBJ2-3, with 8 bases identical to TRBD2. CDR3 in DNA: TGTGCCAGCAGCGTATTAGCGGGGCGCACAGATACGCAGTATTTT. Protein product: CASSVLAGRTDTQYF.